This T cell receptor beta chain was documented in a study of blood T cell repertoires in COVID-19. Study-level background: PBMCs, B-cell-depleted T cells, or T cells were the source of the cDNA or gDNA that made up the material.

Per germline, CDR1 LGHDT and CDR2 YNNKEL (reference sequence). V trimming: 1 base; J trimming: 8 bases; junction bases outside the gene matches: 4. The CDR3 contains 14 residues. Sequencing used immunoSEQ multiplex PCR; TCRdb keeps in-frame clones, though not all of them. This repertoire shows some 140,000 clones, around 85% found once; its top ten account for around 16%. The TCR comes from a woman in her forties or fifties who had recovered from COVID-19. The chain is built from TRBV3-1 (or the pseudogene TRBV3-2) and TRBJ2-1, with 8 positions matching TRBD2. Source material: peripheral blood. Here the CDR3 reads CASSQAGGPDEQFF. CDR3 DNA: TGTGCCAGCAGCCAAGCGGGAGGGCCCGATGAGCAGTTCTTC.